These T cell receptor beta chains were read from a single sample in a study of human T cells and chemical hapten exposure. MiXCR was run by TCRdb on the RACE reads, yielding one entry per CDR3 protein. This table has under 85,000 distinct CDR3 sequences, about 9.3% appearing once. Source: whole blood, taken in connection with sensitization to the hapten diphenylcyclopropenone (DPC). These receptor sequences come from a woman between 50 and 59 years old with alopecia areata. Some clones in this sample may be carry-over from other donors' samples. Both conserved end residues are part of each CDR3. The order of the fields is J gene, D gene, V gene, clone size, CDR3 protein. The D gene is left open where the match is weak. Clone size is not always given. Where it is, it says once, few, many or a class for expanded clones.

TRBJ2-5	-	TRBV7-9	-	CASSFPQPGTQYF
TRBJ2-3	TRBD2	TRBV4-2	-	CASSQEGGAGGSTDTQYF
TRBJ2-7	TRBD1	TRBV29-1	-	CSVQGALDGQYF
TRBJ2-5	-	TRBV7-3	many	CASSFDPSGVETQYF
TRBJ1-1	-	TRBV6-2/TRBV6-3	few	CASSYLRLDTEAFF
TRBJ2-7	TRBD2	TRBV29-1	many	CSVEDGGLADLTYEQYF
TRBJ2-2	-	TRBV20-1	-	CSARDRPRTGELFF
TRBJ2-3	TRBD2	TRBV6-4	few	CASSEGTSGTDTQYF
TRBJ1-2	-	TRBV6-5	many	CASSKQGPNYGYTF
TRBJ2-3	TRBD2	TRBV5-4	-	CAGKREAYTDTQYF
TRBJ2-5	-	TRBV30	few	CAWSVAAAGQTQYF
TRBJ2-7	-	TRBV4-3	-	CASSQDRGVGQYF
TRBJ1-5	-	TRBV13	-	CASSLGGMGQPQHF
TRBJ1-2	TRBD1	TRBV6-5	-	CASSALQGAGGYTF
TRBJ1-4	-	TRBV12-3/TRBV12-4	-	CASSFSGGREKLFF
TRBJ1-5	-	TRBV12-3/TRBV12-4	-	CASSLGDQPQHF
TRBJ2-3	-	TRBV24-1	-	CATSDAPVDTQYF
TRBJ2-1	-	TRBV12-3/TRBV12-4	-	CASSHISSYNEQFF
TRBJ2-7	TRBD1	TRBV7-9	few	CASSLVAGGGEQYF
TRBJ2-1	TRBD2	TRBV20-1	-	CSASRLAVYNEQFF
TRBJ2-7	-	TRBV20-1	many	CSARVRAPYEQYF
TRBJ2-7	TRBD1	TRBV18	many	CASSPSGQGREQYF
TRBJ2-2	-	TRBV7-2	few	CASSRLQGTGELFF
TRBJ2-5	-	TRBV20-1	many	CSAREARAVQETQYF